Listed here are 11 T cell receptor beta chains from one sample, sequenced in a study of cytomegalovirus exposure and HLA in healthy donors. PCR was performed using 60 Vbeta and 13 Jbeta primers. TCRdb's table, derived via immunoSEQ multiplex PCR, lists solely in-frame clones and lacks some. In the table there are approximately 32,000 clones, approximately 76% of which are singletons. Sequencing was carried out using PBMCs. Source of these receptors: a woman aged 25 to 45 in good health and CMV-seropositive.

The chain links TRBV28 to TRBJ1-2; D ambiguous. The CDR3 extends over 12 amino acids. Germline V gives CDR1 MDHEN, CDR2 SYDVKM. V was pared by 3 bases and J by 7 bases, with 9 bases between. This CDR3 is CASSFPSGGYTF. For the CDR3, the DNA is TGTGCCAGCAGTTTCCCTTCGGGTGGCTACACCTTC.

Concerning this clone itself: One junction end disagrees with the germline gene, perhaps due to a read error. The chain has TRBV14 and TRBJ2-3, with 13 bases aligning to TRBD2. This CDR3 is 16 amino acids long. Germline V lookup: CDR1 SGHDN, CDR2 FVKESK. The CDR3 nucleotides are TGTGCCTGCAGCCCCTGGACTAGCGGGAGAGGAGATACGCAGTATTTT. Its translation is CACSPWTSGRGDTQYF.

This sequence joins TRBV7-9 and TRBJ2-7; a possible D gene is TRBD2 (6 bases). Germline V gives CDR1 SEHNR, CDR2 FQNEAQ (reference sequence). The CDR3 has 17 residues. The ends were cut back, 0 bases at V and 2 bases at J, with 17 bases in the middle. The CDR3 DNA follows: TGTGCCAGCAGCTTAGCTGGGGGAGGCGGGCCCGCCTACGAGCAGTACTTC. Translated, it gives CASSLAGGGGPAYEQYF.

The table lists this clone with a count of one. The chain has TRBV28 and TRBJ2-1, with D tentatively TRBD1 (6 bases). With 7 bases removed from V and 14 bases from J, the gap between germline ends came to 21 bases. Germline V CDR1 and CDR2: MDHEN, SYDVKM. The CDR3 sequence is 13 residues long. Written as DNA, the CDR3 is TGTGCCAGCACCTTACAGGGAGTGATTGGGAAGTTCTTC. Translating it yields CASTLQGVIGKFF. Complete variable domain (other parts from reference TRBV28 and TRBJ2-1): DVKVTQSSRYLVKRTGEKVFLECVQDMDHENMFWYRQDPGLGLRLIYFSYDVKMKEKGDIPEGYSVSREKKERFSLILESASTNQTSMYLCASTLQGVIGKFFGPGTRLTVL.

The V call is TRBV28, the J call TRBJ2-7; the D is unclear. Germline CDR1 is MDHEN and CDR2 is SYDVKM. The CDR3 has 14 amino acids. The V and J ends lost 3 bases and 5 bases respectively, with 14 bases between them. Written as DNA, the CDR3 is TGTGCCAGCAGTTTCACCCTCGGCGGCCACGAGCAGTACTTC. Translation gives CASSFTLGGHEQYF.

This rearrangement joins TRBV27 to TRBJ2-7; 10 bases line up with TRBD2. The germline V gene has CDR1 MNHEY and CDR2 SMNVEV (reference sequence). There are 14 residues in the CDR3. Losses at the gene ends were 4 bases for V and 0 bases for J; bases not matched to a gene: 0. CDR3 sequence: CASSSSGSSYEQYF. CDR3 nucleotides: TGTGCCAGCAGTTCTAGCGGGAGCTCCTACGAGCAGTACTTC.

The chain is built from TRBV19 and TRBJ2-3, with D perhaps TRBD1 (7 bases). Trimming took 10 bases from V and 2 from J, leaving 19 bases between them. CDR1 and CDR2 (germline): LNHDA, SQIVND (reference sequence). The length of the CDR3 is 15 residues. The CDR3 DNA reads TGTGCCACCACAACAGGGGCGGGGTTCACAGATACGCAGTATTTT. This gives the protein CATTTGAGFTDTQYF. Filled out from reference TRBV19 and TRBJ2-3, the complete variable domain reads DGGITQSPKYLFRKEGQNVTLSCEQNLNHDAMYWYRQDPGQGLRLIYYSQIVNDFQKGDIAEGYSVSREKKESFPLTVTSAQKNPTAFYLCATTTGAGFTDTQYFGPGTRLTVL.

The chain employs TRBV2 and TRBJ2-1, with a tentative D call TRBD2 (5 bases). Trimming removed 2 bases at V and 5 bases at J, with 13 bases between. The CDR3 has 15 amino acids. CDR1 SNHLY and CDR2 FYNNEI come from the germline V gene. CDR3 sequence (DNA): TGTGCCAGCAGTGAACTCCGAGGGCTAAACAATGAGCAGTTCTTC. Translating it yields CASSELRGLNNEQFF.

The chain combines TRBV20-1 with TRBJ1-2; D perhaps matches TRBD1 (6 bases). The CDR3 loop spans 11 amino acids. Germline V CDR1 and CDR2: DFQATT, SNEGSKA (reference sequence). The ends were cut back, 4 bases at V and 4 bases at J, with 7 bases in the middle. The CDR3 region is CSAKDSYGYTF. As DNA, the CDR3 is TGCAGTGCTAAGGACAGCTATGGCTACACCTTC.

J is TRBJ1-5 and V is TRBV29-1, with D tentatively TRBD1 (5 bases). This CDR3 has 14 residues. CDR1 SQVTM and CDR2 ANQGSEA come from the germline V gene. With 4 bases removed from V and 3 bases from J, the gap between germline ends came to 13 bases. CDR3 region: CSVGQGNNNQPQHF. CDR3 nucleotide sequence: TGCAGCGTTGGGCAGGGAAATAACAATCAGCCCCAGCATTTT.

This clone has more than one count but fewer than ten. V usage is TRBV10-3 and J usage is TRBJ2-1; 12 bases align to TRBD2. The CDR3 spans 18 residues. CDR1 ENHRY and CDR2 SYGVKD come from the germline V gene. Trimming at V came to 4 bases and at J to 0 bases, leaving 7 bases not matched to a gene. DNA for the CDR3: TGTGCCATCAGTGTGTCACCGGGACTAGCGGGCTCCTACAATGAGCAGTTCTTC. Amino acids: CAISVSPGLAGSYNEQFF.